This T cell receptor (beta chain) comes out of a study of OX40 agonist ivuxolimab in advanced cancers. General study points: Undetermined was the antigen specificity of the expanded peripheral T cells.

Turning to this clone: Its antigen is not identified.

V lost 1 base to trimming and J lost 0 bases, with 13 bases between them. The CDR3 sequence is 17 residues long. Per germline, CDR1 LNHNV and CDR2 YYDKDF (reference sequence). Libraries were prepared by immunoSEQ multiplex PCR; TCRdb keeps only in-frame clonotypes and omits some of them. The sample contains nearly 90,000 clones, around nine tenths of which appear only once. This sequence originates from an adult with an advanced solid tumor such as melanoma, head and neck, liver or kidney cancer. Specimen: CD4+ or CD8+ T cells sorted from blood, collected in a trial of the OX40 agonist ivuxolimab. The chain has TRBV15 and TRBJ1-5, with D uncertain. This chain's CDR3 is CATSRVGGRSSNQPQHF. The CDR3 region has the DNA TGTGCCACCAGCAGAGTGGGAGGGAGGAGTAGCAATCAGCCCCAGCATTTT.